This T cell receptor beta chain was sequenced in a study of cytomegalovirus exposure and HLA in healthy donors. Study details: Out of 300 to 500 genotyped donors, less than 85% belonged to the Caucasian-associated ancestry cluster.

J gave up 0 bases and V 4 bases, and 7 bases lay outside the gene matches. Per the germline V gene, CDR1 is MDHEN and CDR2 is SYDVKM. The CDR3 contains 16 residues. The PCR contained 60 Vbeta and 13 Jbeta primers. Sequencing was performed with immunoSEQ multiplex PCR; in TCRdb, only in-frame clones are kept and a portion is missing. The sample contains more than 110,000 clones, 70% to 80% of which appear only once. Study findings and constraints: It was in a later analysis that TCR association rates were seen to vary by HLA locus, highest for DRB1 and lowest for HLA-C. Only CMV serostatus was available as immune exposure information. Within the data, a cluster of highly shared sequence variants was likely a sequencing artifact.

As concerns this clone: Its antigen is as yet unknown.

This sequence joins TRBV28 and TRBJ2-3; 7 bases fit TRBD1. The specimen was PBMCs. The receptor comes from a young man in good health and CMV-seronegative. CDR3 residues: CASSSLGQTSTDTQYF. The CDR3 nucleotides read TGTGCCAGCAGTTCCCTGGGACAGACTAGCACAGATACGCAGTATTTT.